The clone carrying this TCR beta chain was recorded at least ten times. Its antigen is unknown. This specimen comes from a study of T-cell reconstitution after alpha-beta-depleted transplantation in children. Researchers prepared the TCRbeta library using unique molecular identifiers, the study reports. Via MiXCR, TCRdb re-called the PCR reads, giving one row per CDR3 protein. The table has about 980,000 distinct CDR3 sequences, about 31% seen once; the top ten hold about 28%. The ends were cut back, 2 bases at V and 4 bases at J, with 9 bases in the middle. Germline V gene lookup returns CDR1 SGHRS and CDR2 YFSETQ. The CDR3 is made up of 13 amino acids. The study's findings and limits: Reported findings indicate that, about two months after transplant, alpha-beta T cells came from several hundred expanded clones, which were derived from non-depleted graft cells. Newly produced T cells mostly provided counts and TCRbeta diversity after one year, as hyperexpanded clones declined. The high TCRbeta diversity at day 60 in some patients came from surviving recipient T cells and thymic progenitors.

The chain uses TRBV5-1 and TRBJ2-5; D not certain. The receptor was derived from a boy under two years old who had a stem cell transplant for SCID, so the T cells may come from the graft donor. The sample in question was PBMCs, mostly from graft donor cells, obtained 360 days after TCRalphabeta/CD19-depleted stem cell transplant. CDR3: CASSLGPSETQYF. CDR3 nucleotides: TGCGCCAGCAGCTTAGGGCCTTCAGAGACCCAGTACTTC.